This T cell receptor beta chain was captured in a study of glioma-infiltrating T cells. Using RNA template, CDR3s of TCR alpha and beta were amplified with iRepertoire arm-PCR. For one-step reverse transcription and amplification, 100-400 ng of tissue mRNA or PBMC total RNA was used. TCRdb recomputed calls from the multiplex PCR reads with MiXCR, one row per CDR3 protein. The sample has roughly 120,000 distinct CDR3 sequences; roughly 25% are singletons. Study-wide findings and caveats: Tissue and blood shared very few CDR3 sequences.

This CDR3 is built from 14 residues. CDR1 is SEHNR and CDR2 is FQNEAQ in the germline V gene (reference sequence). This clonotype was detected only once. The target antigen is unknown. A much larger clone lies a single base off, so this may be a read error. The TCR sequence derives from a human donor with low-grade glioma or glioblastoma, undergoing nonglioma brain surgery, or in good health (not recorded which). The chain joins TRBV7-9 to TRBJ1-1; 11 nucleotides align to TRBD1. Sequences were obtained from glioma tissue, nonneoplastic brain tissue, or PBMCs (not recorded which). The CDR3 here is CDSSSGQGGTEAFF. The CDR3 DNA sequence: TGTGACAGCAGCTCGGGACAGGGGGGCACTGAAGCTTTCTTT. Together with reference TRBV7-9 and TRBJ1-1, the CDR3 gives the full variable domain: DTGVSQNPRHKITKRGQNVTFRCDPISEHNRLYWYRQTLGQGPEFLTYFQNEAQLEKSRLLSDRFSAERPKGSFSTLEIQRTEQGDSAMYLCDSSSGQGGTEAFFGQGTRLTVV.